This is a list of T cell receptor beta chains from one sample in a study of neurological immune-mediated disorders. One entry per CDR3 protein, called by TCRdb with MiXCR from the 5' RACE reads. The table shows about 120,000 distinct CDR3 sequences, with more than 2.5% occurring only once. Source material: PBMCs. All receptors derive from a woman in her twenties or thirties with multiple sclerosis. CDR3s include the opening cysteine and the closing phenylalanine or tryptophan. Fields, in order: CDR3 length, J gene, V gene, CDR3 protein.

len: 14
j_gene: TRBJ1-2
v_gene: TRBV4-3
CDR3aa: CASSQVAGGSGYTF

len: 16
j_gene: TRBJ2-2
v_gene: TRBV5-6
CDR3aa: CASSLGQGGNTGELFF

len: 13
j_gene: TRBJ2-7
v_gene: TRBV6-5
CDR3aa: CASSRDAMGEQYF

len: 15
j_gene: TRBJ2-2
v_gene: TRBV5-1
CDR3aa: CASSLGDGSTGELFF

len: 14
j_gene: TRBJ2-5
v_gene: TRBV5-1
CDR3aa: CASGSGHLKETQYF

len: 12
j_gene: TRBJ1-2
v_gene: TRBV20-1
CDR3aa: CSARGQVGGYTF

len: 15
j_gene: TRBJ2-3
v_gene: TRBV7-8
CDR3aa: CASSLSLAGTDTQYF

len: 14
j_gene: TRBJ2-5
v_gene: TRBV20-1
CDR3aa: CSALTRHGLETQYF

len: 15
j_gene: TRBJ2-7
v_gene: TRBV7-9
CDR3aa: CASSLNRGSSYEQYF

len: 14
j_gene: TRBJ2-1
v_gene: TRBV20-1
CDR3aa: CSARGGYTYNEQFF

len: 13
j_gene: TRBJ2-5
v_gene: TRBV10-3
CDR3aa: CAISVEQSGAQYF

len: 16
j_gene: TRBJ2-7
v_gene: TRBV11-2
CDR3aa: CASSWWELGDPLEQYF

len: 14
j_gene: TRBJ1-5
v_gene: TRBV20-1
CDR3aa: CSAETGGINQPQHF

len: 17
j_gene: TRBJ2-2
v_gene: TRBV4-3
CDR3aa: CASSPSTSGGFTGELFF

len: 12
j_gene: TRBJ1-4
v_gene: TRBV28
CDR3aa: CASSAPRGKLFF

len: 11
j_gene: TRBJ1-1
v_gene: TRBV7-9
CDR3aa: CASTGGFEAFF

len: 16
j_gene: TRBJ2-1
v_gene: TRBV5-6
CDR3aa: CASSGDVWNGLNEQFF

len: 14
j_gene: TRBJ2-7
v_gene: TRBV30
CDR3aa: CAWSPWGRDYEQYF

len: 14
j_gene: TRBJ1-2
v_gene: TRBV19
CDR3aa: CASGTYGGDYGYTF

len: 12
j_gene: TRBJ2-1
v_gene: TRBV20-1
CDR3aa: CSATPGEGGEFF

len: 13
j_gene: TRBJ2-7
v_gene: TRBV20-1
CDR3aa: CSASPGLSYEQYF

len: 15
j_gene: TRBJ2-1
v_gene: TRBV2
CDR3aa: CASRSRDSGENEQFF

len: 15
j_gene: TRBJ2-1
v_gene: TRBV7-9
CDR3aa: CASSEREVSYNEQFF

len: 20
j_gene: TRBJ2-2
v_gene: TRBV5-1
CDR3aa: CASSATGTATLTRNTGELFF

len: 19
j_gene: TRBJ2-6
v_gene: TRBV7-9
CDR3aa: CASSSTLWGGSTGANVLTF

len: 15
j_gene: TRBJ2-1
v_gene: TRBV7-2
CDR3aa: CASSFNPSPNNEQFF

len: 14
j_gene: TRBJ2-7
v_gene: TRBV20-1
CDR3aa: CSAPTHLAAYEQYF

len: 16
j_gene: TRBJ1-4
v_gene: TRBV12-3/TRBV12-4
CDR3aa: CASSGDHYSSGEKLFF

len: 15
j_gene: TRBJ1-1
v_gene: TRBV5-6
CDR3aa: CASSSRGLGNTEAFF

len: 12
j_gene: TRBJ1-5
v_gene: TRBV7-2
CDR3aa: CASSADRQPQHF

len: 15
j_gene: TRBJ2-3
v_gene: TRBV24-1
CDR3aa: CATSGTGKSTDTQYF

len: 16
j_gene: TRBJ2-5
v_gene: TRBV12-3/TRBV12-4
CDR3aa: CASSFGVGPTQETQYF

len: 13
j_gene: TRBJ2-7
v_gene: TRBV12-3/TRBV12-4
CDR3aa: CASSLGTSNEQYF

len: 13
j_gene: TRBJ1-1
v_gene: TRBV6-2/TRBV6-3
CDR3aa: CASSSPNFIEAFF

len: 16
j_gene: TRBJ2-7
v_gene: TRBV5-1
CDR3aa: CASSLGWTASSYEQYF